This T cell receptor beta chain was documented in a study of T cell responses to AZD1222 COVID-19 vaccine (dated by TCRdb to the early 2020s). With regard to the full study: AZD1222 recipients whose second dose came at about 4 weeks and those whose second dose came at about 12 weeks were combined into one group, since spike-specific TCR depth and breadth did not differ between the two schedules. Enrollment into the trials was organized by age into subgroups of 18-55, 56-69 and 70-plus years, and those subgroups contained approximately 160, 26 and 62 TCR-sequenced participants, respectively. TCR sequencing was performed for roughly 250 trial participants, of whom about 200 were given two doses of AZD1222 and some 26 were given two doses of MenACWY control vaccine.

Including the terminal cysteine and phenylalanine, the CDR3 comprises 15 residues. CDR3 DNA only is kept here, 45 bases in frame from base 1. From a lookup of the germline V gene, CDR1 and CDR2 are SGHAT and FQNNGV. V is reduced by 0 bases and J by 4 bases, leaving a spacing of 12 bases between them. The time point label of this sample denotes: baseline before first vaccination. Vaccinee samples came from UK trials COV001 and COV002, including a single-blind randomized controlled phase 2/3 trial of AZD1222 (ChAdOx1 nCoV-19) in healthy adults. For TCRbeta chain sequencing, PBMC samples from trial participants were taken at day 0 and at day 28 after the second dose. Beyond this particular receptor, the publication reports: In the small 56-69-year group, the increase in depth fell short of significance, most likely because of low power. Participants were mostly white British and included more females than males, and it was suggested by the authors that clonal diversity may have been underestimated. Reportedly, close to half of the unique spike-specific TCRs recognized epitopes lying outside the regions that are mutated in the B.1.351 and B.1.1.7 variants. The whole spike protein was spanned by vaccine-associated CD4 TCRs, and dominant responses were seen in regions 160-218 and 743-854. Conclusions about previously exposed vaccinees are limited, since just six AZD1222 recipients were seropositive for SARS-CoV-2 at baseline. Spike-specific TCR breadth and depth rose significantly after two AZD1222 doses compared with day 0 and with MenACWY recipients. Because no samples from the day 14 peak response were available, repertoires could be characterized only after the peak T cell response.

The CDR3 regions of human TCRbeta chains were analyzed by immunosequencing. In the original analysis: TCRs in the repertoires were matched against a reference library of SARS-CoV-2-specific TCRs that had been generated with the MIRA antigen-specificity platform. Breadth meant the fraction of unique TCRs that were SARS-CoV-2-associated, whereas depth meant the fraction of total T cells that were SARS-CoV-2-associated. Each spike-specific TCR was assigned to its reactive spike region and to a CD4 or CD8 class using the MIRA data. Log10-transformed breadth and depth values were compared by one-way ANOVA with Sidak's multiple comparisons tests. Held by TCRdb, this immuneACCESS table contains in-frame sequences only and omits some clones. Under half of the omission traces to an unresolved V gene where checked; the cause of the rest is unknown. Clonal size and the V and J genes are those of that table, whereas D and trimming came from the DNA. The sample includes about 130,000 clones, with approximately 91% observed a single time. The ten biggest clones cover approximately 6% of the sample.

Notes on this clone: What antigen it recognizes has not been identified. It has no much larger one-base neighbor in the sample; base qualities were not kept.

In this chain, TRBV11-2 is recombined with TRBJ1-1; no confident D gene assignment can be made. The input for sequencing was peripheral blood, taken on day 0 of AZD1222 vaccination. The TCR originated in an adult in good health. The nucleotide sequence is given as TGTGCCAGCAGCTTAGATAAGCGGGCTGGCACTGAAGCTTTCTTT. This sequence encodes CASSLDKRAGTEAFF. The CDR3, completed at both ends by the reference TRBV11-2 and TRBJ1-1 genes, gives the full variable domain EAGVAQSPRYKIIEKRQSVAFWCNPISGHATLYWYQQILGQGPKLLIQFQNNGVVDDSQLPKDRFSAERLKGVDSTLKIQPAKLEDSAVYLCASSLDKRAGTEAFFGQGTRLTVV.